This paragraph reports one T cell receptor beta chain. The data derive from a study of blood T cells in healthy people across ages. Together with a sample-barcoded 5' primer, a J-beta primer mix was included in a second PCR lasting roughly 6 to 12 cycles. Via MiXCR, TCRdb re-called the 5' RACE reads, giving one row per CDR3 protein. Of about 580,000 distinct CDR3 sequences in the sample, around 48% were seen once. The sample providers were healthy Caucasian people from Russia, aged roughly 6 to 90. Per germline, CDR1 MNHNY and CDR2 SVGAGI (reference sequence). V shed 2 bases and J shed 0 bases, with 11 bases lying between them. This CDR3 is built from 15 residues.

The TCR was taken from a man of 80 years or more in good health. Sequencing was carried out using blood. The rearrangement uses TRBV6-6 and TRBJ2-7; D unclear. CDR3 sequence: CASSYTVAFSYEQYF. The CDR3 DNA follows: TGTGCCAGCAGTTACACGGTAGCCTTCTCCTACGAGCAGTACTTC.